The text below deals with one T cell receptor beta chain. Antigen specificity is unknown. These data originate in a study of metastatic and nonmetastatic thyroid tumors. Study results and limitations: As reported, TCR beta diversity in blood and tumor was significantly higher in malignant thyroid tumors than in benign nodules.

TCRdb reanalyzed the PCR reads via MiXCR. The table has 25,000 to 30,000 clones, 20% to 30% seen once. The CDR3 is 15 amino acids. The V end was cut by 6 bases, the J end by 1 base, with 18 bases between. Germline V gene lookup returns CDR1 DFQATT and CDR2 SNEGSKA (reference sequence). Until they underwent thyroid surgery, no patient had received any treatment. The TCR originated in a female donor with papillary thyroid cancer or a benign thyroid nodule (not recorded which). Some clones in this sample may be carry-over from other donors' samples. Specimen: blood. This chain connects TRBV20-1 to TRBJ1-1; D call uncertain. The CDR3 DNA is TGCAGTGCCAACCCCTCGGACCCGGGGAACACTGAAGCTTTCTTT. As protein: CSANPSDPGNTEAFF.